Each of the 5 T cell receptor beta chains below was sequenced from the same sample in a study of blood T cell repertoires in COVID-19. Produced via immunoSEQ multiplex PCR; TCRdb's table is partial and in-frame only. The sample records about 34,000 clones, 60% to 80% being singletons. The sequenced material came from peripheral blood. Receptor source: a woman in her sixties or seventies with acute or convalescent COVID-19.

The chain links TRBV30 to TRBJ1-3; D is undetermined. CDR3 length: 14 amino acids. Germline CDR1 and CDR2: GTSNPN and SVGIG (reference sequence). The V and J ends lost 3 bases and 0 bases respectively, with 9 bases between them. DNA of the CDR3: TGTGCCTGGAGCCCACCCAGCTCTGGAAACACCATATATTTT. Protein: CAWSPPSSGNTIYF.

The rearrangement uses TRBV24-1 and TRBJ2-1; TRBD1 aligns across 9 bases. The ends lost 3 bases at V and 4 bases at J; junction bases unmatched: 6. Germline CDR1 reads KGHDR; CDR2 reads SFDVKD. The CDR3 covers 16 residues. This CDR3 reads CATSDLPGTGYNEQFF. Written as DNA, the CDR3 is TGTGCCACCAGTGATCTACCCGGGACAGGGTACAATGAGCAGTTCTTC.

This rearrangement joins TRBV6-4 to TRBJ1-2; D not certain. The CDR3 totals 10 residues. V lost 6 bases and J 6 bases, leaving 5 bases between the germline ends. Germline V CDR1 and CDR2: MRHNA, SNTAGT. CDR3 in amino acids: CASRGDGYTF. In nucleotides, the CDR3 is TGTGCCAGCAGAGGAGATGGCTACACCTTC.

J is TRBJ1-1 and V is TRBV19; 9 nucleotides agree with TRBD1. The CDR3 length is 13 residues. J lost 7 bases, V lost 9 bases, and 9 bases had no gene match. The V gene's germline CDR1 is LNHDA and CDR2 SQIVND (reference sequence). The CDR3 DNA is TGTGCCAGCATCAAGACAGGGGGACATGAAGCTTTCTTT. The encoded protein is CASIKTGGHEAFF.

The DNA of the CDR3 is TGTGCCACCCACGGGACAGGGGGTTCACCCCTCCACTTT. It encodes CATHGTGGSPLHF. This rearrangement joins TRBV2 to TRBJ1-6; 11 bases are shared with TRBD1. This CDR3 region has 13 residues. With 10 bases clipped from V and 9 bases from J, the junction kept 5 bases outside the gene matches. Germline assignment: CDR1 SNHLY and CDR2 FYNNEI.